Listed below are T cell receptor beta chains from one sample, sequenced in a study of T cell repertoires in cytomegalovirus infection. TCRdb reprocessed the reads with MiXCR, giving one entry per CDR3 protein. The data show about 310,000 distinct CDR3 sequences, 15% to 20% seen once. Sequencing was done on a sample of PBMCs. These receptors were obtained from a human donor in good health (CMV status not recorded). Some clones in this sample may be carry-over from other donors' samples. Both conserved end residues are part of each CDR3. The D gene is left open where the match is weak. Size is stated for part of the rows, as once, few or many counts, or as a class when the clone is expanded.

V	J	size	D	CDR3	DNA
TRBV4-3	TRBJ2-3	many	.	CASSQGRRSTDTQYF	TGCGCCAGCAGCCAAGGGAGACGGAGCACAGATACGCAGTATTTT
TRBV7-9	TRBJ1-2	few	.	CASSPDGVYYGYTF	TGTGCCAGCAGCCCGGACGGAGTATACTATGGCTACACCTTC
TRBV19	TRBJ1-4	.	.	CASTYESGGNEKLFF	TGTGCCAGTACCTACGAATCGGGGGGGAATGAAAAACTGTTTTTT
TRBV28	TRBJ2-7	.	TRBD2	CASSSGSGGSYDEQYF	TGTGCCAGCAGTTCCGGGAGCGGGGGTTCCTACGACGAGCAGTACTTC
TRBV12-3/TRBV12-4	TRBJ2-3	few	.	CASKLGYSPTDTQYF	TGTGCCAGCAAATTGGGCTACAGTCCCACAGATACGCAGTATTTT
TRBV27	TRBJ1-6	few	.	CASRAGASDSPLHF	TGTGCCAGCAGGGCAGGGGCGTCTGATTCACCCCTCCACTTT
TRBV7-8	TRBJ2-4	.	.	CASSPWGAKNIQYF	TGTGCCAGCAGCCCTTGGGGGGCCAAAAACATTCAGTACTTC
TRBV12-3/TRBV12-4	TRBJ1-5	many	.	CASSDGSNQPQHF	TGTGCCAGCAGTGACGGAAGCAATCAGCCCCAGCATTTT
TRBV29-1	TRBJ1-2	.	.	CSVEDPHTANYGYTF	TGCAGCGTTGAAGATCCCCACACCGCGAACTATGGCTACACCTTC
TRBV18	TRBJ1-4	.	.	CASSPQRGNEKLFF	TGTGCCAGCTCACCACAGAGGGGAAACGAAAAACTGTTTTTT
TRBV7-2	TRBJ1-1	many	.	CASSLGTYTEAFF	TGTGCCAGCAGCTTAGGGACCTACACTGAAGCTTTCTTT
TRBV4-3	TRBJ2-7	.	.	CASTAGSPYEQYF	TGCGCCAGCACAGCAGGGTCTCCCTACGAGCAGTACTTC
TRBV3-1	TRBJ1-4	.	.	CASSQEGSVGDKLFF	TGTGCCAGCAGCCAAGAAGGGTCGGTGGGGGACAAACTGTTTTTT
TRBV9	TRBJ1-1	.	.	CASSVRRDTEAFF	TGTGCCAGCAGCGTGAGGAGGGACACTGAAGCTTTCTTT
TRBV11-2	TRBJ2-5	.	.	CASSLGVRGETQYF	TGTGCCAGCAGCTTAGGGGTCAGGGGCGAGACCCAGTACTTC
TRBV5-1	TRBJ1-5	few	.	CASSLDSNSNQPQHF	TGCGCCAGCAGCTTGGACAGTAATAGCAATCAGCCCCAGCATTTT
TRBV7-2	TRBJ1-1	few	.	CASSLQPPVAFF	TGTGCCAGCAGCTTACAGCCCCCCGTAGCTTTCTTT
TRBV11-2	TRBJ2-5	many	.	CASSFTDDGETQYF	TGTGCCAGCAGCTTTACGGACGATGGGGAGACCCAGTACTTC
TRBV12-3/TRBV12-4	TRBJ2-7	.	.	CASSLVGKNEQYF	TGTGCCAGCAGTTTAGTAGGAAAAAACGAGCAGTACTTC
TRBV9	TRBJ2-1	few	TRBD1	CASSVTGVVSNEQFF	TGTGCCAGCAGCGTAACAGGGGTGGTTAGCAATGAGCAGTTCTTC
TRBV6-1	TRBJ1-5	few	TRBD1	CASSPHWDSTNQPQHF	TGTGCCAGCAGTCCCCACTGGGACAGCACAAATCAGCCCCAGCATTTT
TRBV7-2	TRBJ1-2	many	.	CASSLDTLKGYTF	TGTGCCAGCAGCTTAGACACCCTGAAAGGCTACACCTTC
TRBV7-8	TRBJ2-2	few	.	CASSLRARQGDTGELFF	TGTGCCAGCAGCTTAAGGGCCAGGCAGGGCGACACCGGGGAGCTGTTTTTT
TRBV7-4	TRBJ2-1	.	.	CASSSTGVPLDEQFF	TGTGCCAGCAGTTCCACCGGGGTTCCCTTGGATGAGCAGTTCTTC
TRBV7-9	TRBJ2-1	many	.	CASSLRTAGNEQFF	TGTGCCAGCAGCTTACGGACGGCCGGCAATGAGCAGTTCTTC
TRBV12-3/TRBV12-4	TRBJ2-5	.	.	CASRVGGETQYF	TGTGCCAGCAGGGTCGGGGGAGAGACCCAGTACTTC
TRBV7-2	TRBJ2-1	many	.	CASSFGGTPEQFF	TGTGCCAGCAGCTTCGGCGGGACACCCGAGCAGTTCTTC
TRBV27	TRBJ2-2	many	TRBD1	CASSLGAGGTGELFF	TGTGCCAGCAGTTTAGGGGCAGGGGGAACCGGGGAGCTGTTTTTT
TRBV5-1	TRBJ2-1	.	.	CASSSRRSSMDEQFF	TGCGCCAGCAGCTCGAGACGCTCCTCCATGGATGAGCAGTTCTTC
TRBV2	TRBJ2-3	few	TRBD2	CASSYGGGTQYF	TGTGCCAGCAGTTATGGCGGGGGTACGCAGTATTTT
TRBV12-3/TRBV12-4	TRBJ2-3	.	TRBD2	CASTGGTSTDTQYF	TGTGCCAGCACCGGGGGGACTAGCACAGATACGCAGTATTTT
TRBV6-1	TRBJ2-5	many	.	CASSEVGLDRRETQYF	TGTGCCAGCAGTGAAGTTGGGCTAGATCGGAGAGAGACCCAGTACTTC
TRBV28	TRBJ1-4	.	.	CASSLIDTRGEKLFF	TGTGCCAGCAGTCTCATAGACACCAGGGGTGAAAAACTGTTTTTT
TRBV19	TRBJ2-2	.	TRBD1	CASSIAGGRTGELFF	TGTGCCAGTAGTATAGCAGGGGGCCGTACCGGGGAGCTGTTTTTT
TRBV4-3	TRBJ2-1	many	TRBD2	CASSHEMTSLNEQFF	TGCGCCAGCAGCCACGAAATGACTAGCCTCAATGAGCAGTTCTTC
TRBV4-1	TRBJ1-5	many	.	CASSQEAGAGNQPQHF	TGCGCCAGCAGCCAAGAAGCCGGGGCGGGCAATCAGCCCCAGCATTTT
TRBV11-3	TRBJ1-6	many	.	CASSKGYNSPLHF	TGTGCCAGCAGTAAGGGGTATAATTCACCCCTCCACTTT
TRBV29-1	TRBJ2-3	many	.	CSVASTDTQYF	TGCAGCGTTGCTAGCACAGATACGCAGTATTTT
TRBV20-1	TRBJ1-2	few	.	CSARTSGNYGYTF	TGCAGTGCTCGTACCTCAGGGAACTATGGCTACACCTTC
TRBV12-5	TRBJ2-7	.	.	CASGLERVGSPRPEQYF	TGTGCTAGTGGTTTGGAGAGGGTGGGGAGTCCGAGGCCCGAGCAGTACTTC
TRBV2	TRBJ2-7	.	TRBD2	CASSVSYGGAGTQQYF	TGTGCCAGCAGTGTAAGCTACGGGGGGGCAGGTACTCAGCAGTACTTC
TRBV12-3/TRBV12-4	TRBJ2-5	many	.	CASSLVRPRETQYF	TGTGCCAGCAGTTTAGTTCGACCCAGGGAGACCCAGTACTTC
TRBV28	TRBJ1-4	many	TRBD1	CASQGGNEKLFF	TGTGCCAGCCAGGGGGGTAATGAAAAACTGTTTTTT
TRBV7-2	TRBJ2-2	many	TRBD1	CASSPSGTGFTGELFF	TGTGCCAGCAGCCCAAGTGGGACAGGCTTCACCGGGGAGCTGTTTTTT
TRBV7-2	TRBJ1-2	many	TRBD1	CASSFSIDRDYGYTF	TGTGCCAGCAGCTTTTCCATTGACAGGGACTATGGCTACACCTTC
TRBV6-5	TRBJ2-7	many	TRBD1	CASRRTGEGTYEQYF	TGTGCCAGCAGACGAACAGGGGAAGGGACCTACGAGCAGTACTTC
TRBV5-1	TRBJ1-4	.	TRBD1	CASSLTGQGTEKLFF	TGCGCCAGCAGCTTGACGGGACAGGGTACTGAAAAACTGTTTTTT
TRBV7-9	TRBJ2-5	few	.	CASSFWGVEETQYF	TGTGCCAGCAGCTTTTGGGGGGTTGAAGAGACCCAGTACTTC
TRBV7-8	TRBJ1-4	many	.	CASSLEWGDEKLFF	TGTGCCAGCAGCTTAGAATGGGGGGATGAAAAACTGTTTTTT
TRBV20-1	TRBJ2-5	.	TRBD2	CSGNPGLAKETQYF	TGCAGTGGTAACCCGGGACTAGCGAAAGAGACCCAGTACTTC
TRBV28	TRBJ1-1	many	.	CASTSLGERGLNTEAFF	TGTGCCAGCACCTCTCTTGGGGAGAGGGGCCTGAACACTGAAGCTTTCTTT
TRBV2	TRBJ2-3	few	TRBD2	CASSFERGGRGDTQYF	TGTGCCAGCAGTTTTGAGCGGGGGGGCCGGGGCGATACGCAGTATTTT
TRBV27	TRBJ2-7	.	.	CASSRGVDLPYEQYF	TGTGCCAGCAGCCGCGGTGTGGACCTACCCTACGAGCAGTACTTC
TRBV7-2	TRBJ1-4	many	.	CASRREGGATNEKLFF	TGTGCCAGCCGGAGGGAGGGTGGGGCAACTAATGAAAAACTGTTTTTT
TRBV7-2	TRBJ1-4	.	.	CASSRQLTNEKLFF	TGTGCCAGCAGCCGACAGCTTACTAATGAAAAACTGTTTTTT
TRBV2	TRBJ1-4	few	.	CASSEGQTFNEKLFF	TGTGCCAGCAGTGAAGGACAGACTTTTAATGAAAAACTGTTTTTT
TRBV7-2	TRBJ2-6	many	.	CASSLGFSPNVLTF	TGTGCCAGCAGCTTAGGTTTTAGTCCGAACGTCCTGACTTTC
TRBV7-2	TRBJ2-3	many	TRBD1	CASSLQGAATDTQYF	TGTGCCAGCAGCTTGCAGGGGGCGGCCACAGATACGCAGTATTTT
TRBV12-3/TRBV12-4	TRBJ1-5	few	.	CASSPLSNQPQHF	TGTGCCAGCAGTCCCCTCAGCAATCAGCCCCAGCATTTT